The 14 T cell receptor beta chains listed next were all sequenced from one sample in a study of T cells after posttransplantation cyclophosphamide (dated by TCRdb to 2016 to 2018). Per the publication, the treatment or condition label means: high-dose cyclophosphamide on days +3 and +4 as single-agent GVHD prophylaxis. PTCy patients received busulfan and fludarabine conditioning, a related or unrelated marrow graft, and cyclophosphamide on days +3 and +4. The library was built by means of the immunoSEQ multiplex PCR assay. TCRdb retrieved this table from immuneACCESS and kept in-frame rearrangements only. Not all clones are present; in checked studies, unresolved V genes account for under half, and no reason is known for the remainder. This sample's listing comprises some 31 clones. Sequencing was performed on skin tissue, taken roughly 39 days after allogeneic stem cell transplant with posttransplant cyclophosphamide. All receptors derive from a male patient between 45 and 60 years old who received an allogeneic stem cell transplant from a related donor and was CMV-positive. Some T cells may originate with the graft donor following a transplant.

This rearrangement joins TRBV7-9 to TRBJ1-4, with D perhaps TRBD1 (5 bases). V was cut by 4 bases and J by 2 bases, with 8 bases left in between. The CDR3 sequence is 14 residues long. Germline CDR1 is SEHNR and CDR2 is FQNEAQ (reference sequence). The CDR3: CASSSGLTNEKLFF. CDR3 sequence (DNA): TGTGCCAGCAGCTCGGGACTGACTAATGAAAAACTGTTTTTT.

This clone was seen a handful of times. The chain has TRBV29-1 and TRBJ1-1; D ambiguous. CDR1 is SQVTM and CDR2 is ANQGSEA in the germline V gene. Trimming shortened V by 0 bases and J by 1 base, and 6 bases separated the two germline ends. This CDR3 comprises 13 residues. CDR3 residues: CSVEDAQNTEAFF. The DNA of the CDR3 is TGCAGCGTTGAAGACGCGCAGAACACTGAAGCTTTCTTT.

CDR3: CASSLGLASDEQFF. The DNA for the CDR3 is TGTGCCAGCAGCTTAGGGCTAGCGAGCGATGAGCAGTTCTTC. This rearrangement joins TRBV7-9 to TRBJ2-1; perhaps TRBD2 as D (6 bases). The ends were cut back, 1 base at V and 8 bases at J, with 12 bases in the middle. Germline lookup yields CDR1 SEHNR and CDR2 FQNEAQ (reference sequence). This CDR3 has 14 residues.

The table lists this clone with a count of one. The V gene is TRBV18, the J gene TRBJ1-1, with 9 bases identical to TRBD1. With V trimmed by 3 bases and J by 1 base, 12 bases remained unmatched. The germline V gene has CDR1 KGHSH and CDR2 LQKENI. The CDR3 extends over 18 amino acids. Here the CDR3 DNA reads TGTGCCAGCTCACCTTCCGACACAGGGGGCTTATCGAACACTGAAGCTTTCTTT. Residues: CASSPSDTGGLSNTEAFF.

Worth noting for this clone: This CDR3 fails to terminate in the conserved phenylalanine or tryptophan, so it likely reflects a read error. Because the CDR3's place on the DNA is in doubt, the DNA is left out and the CDR3 is given as listed by TCRdb. This CDR3 reads CPGRSPGKRTKSG. The chain employs TRBV22-1 and TRBJ2-6; TRBD2 is taken as the D call from the table, unchecked against the DNA. TRBV22-1 is a listed pseudogene. A total of 13 residues make up the CDR3, ends included.

V usage is TRBV6-5 and J usage is TRBJ2-3; D perhaps matches TRBD1 (5 bases). The V end lost 7 bases, the J end lost 15 bases, and 20 bases lay between the germline ends. The CDR3 consists of 12 residues. In germline, CDR1 is MNHEY, CDR2 SVGAGI. The CDR3 DNA reads as TGTGCCAGCACTCTTTTCGGCAGGGTGTATTATTTT. The encoded protein is CASTLFGRVYYF.

The V and J genes are TRBV4-1 and TRBJ1-4, with D hard to call. The CDR3 length is 15 residues. With 1 base removed from V and 1 base from J, the gap between germline ends came to 7 bases. The germline V gene has CDR1 MGHRA and CDR2 YSYEKL. The CDR3 nucleotides read TGCGCCAGCAGCCAAGCGAGGAGAACTAATGAAAAACTGTTTTTT. It codes for CASSQARRTNEKLFF.

This rearrangement joins TRBV6-5 to TRBJ2-7, with 7 bases aligning to TRBD2. With V trimmed by 6 bases and J by 1 base, 6 bases remained unmatched. The germline CDR1 and CDR2 sequences are MNHEY and SVGAGI. The CDR3 length is 14 residues. In DNA, the CDR3 is TGTGCCAGCAGCCCCTGGGGGGGGTCCTACGAGCAGTACTTC. It codes for CASSPWGGSYEQYF.

The V and J genes are TRBV6-5 and TRBJ2-1, with TRBD2 identical over 8 bases. Germline V lookup: CDR1 MNHEY, CDR2 SVGAGI. V shed 6 bases, J shed 13 bases, and the junction held 8 bases outside the gene matches. This CDR3 has 12 amino acids. CDR3 region: CASRTHSGIQFF. The CDR3 nucleotides read TGTGCCAGCAGGACTCATAGCGGGATTCAGTTCTTC.

V and J are TRBV9 and TRBJ2-5; 8 nucleotides agree with TRBD2. The CDR3 covers 15 residues. Germline CDR1 is SGDLS and CDR2 is YYNGEE. The trim removed 4 bases at V and 2 bases at J, leaving 7 bases unmatched. CDR3 residues: CASSPRIAGQETQYF. The CDR3 region has the DNA TGTGCCAGCAGCCCCAGGATAGCGGGACAAGAGACCCAGTACTTC.

In its sample, this clone was seen once. The chain is built from TRBV6-5 and TRBJ2-5, with TRBD2 matching over 7 bases. Unmatched junction bases numbered 18, after V lost 9 bases and J lost 14 bases. Germline CDR1 is MNHEY and CDR2 is SVGAGI. CDR3 length: 13 residues. The CDR3 nucleotides read TGTGCCAGTCAAACCCTCTCCGGGACTACCTATTACTTC. Its protein is CASQTLSGTTYYF.

The chain has TRBV7-1 and TRBJ1-2; D unclear. TRBV7-1 is an ORF; its function is uncertain. Trimming shortened V by 5 bases and J by 4 bases, and 23 bases separated the two germline ends. The CDR3 consists of 17 residues. The CDR3 reads CASSTRFYEGKTYGYTF. CDR3 bases: TGTGCCAGCAGCACCAGATTTTACGAGGGAAAGACCTATGGCTACACCTTC.

The chain recombines TRBV6-5 with TRBJ1-4; TRBD1 aligns across 9 bases. The V segment lost 5 bases and the J segment 7 bases; nucleotides outside the gene matches: 8. The CDR3 runs to 15 residues. Germline values: CDR1 MNHEY, CDR2 SVGAGI. The CDR3 loop is CASSSYRDRAEKLFF. The CDR3 DNA sequence: TGTGCCAGCAGTAGCTACCGGGACAGGGCTGAAAAACTGTTTTTT.

V usage is TRBV11-2 and J usage is TRBJ2-1; D ambiguous. CDR1 is SGHAT and CDR2 is FQNNGV in the germline V gene. Trimming cost V 1 base and J 5 bases, with 9 bases left between them. This CDR3 comprises 14 residues. The CDR3 loop reads CASSLVLTDNEQFF. DNA of the CDR3: TGTGCCAGCAGCTTAGTTCTAACGGACAATGAGCAGTTCTTC.